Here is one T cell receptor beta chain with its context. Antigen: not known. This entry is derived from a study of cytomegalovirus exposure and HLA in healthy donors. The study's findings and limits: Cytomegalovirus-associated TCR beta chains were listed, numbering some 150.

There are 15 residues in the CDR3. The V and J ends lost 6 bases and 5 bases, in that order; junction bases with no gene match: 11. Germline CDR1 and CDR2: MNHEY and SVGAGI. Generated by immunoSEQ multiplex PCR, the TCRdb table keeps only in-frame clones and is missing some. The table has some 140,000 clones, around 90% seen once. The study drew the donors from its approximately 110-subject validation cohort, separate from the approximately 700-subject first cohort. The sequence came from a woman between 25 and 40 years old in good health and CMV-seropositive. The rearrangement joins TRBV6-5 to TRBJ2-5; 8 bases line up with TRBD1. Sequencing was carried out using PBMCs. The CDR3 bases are TGTGCCAGCAGAGACAGGGGTTTATCTGGGGAGACCCAGTACTTC. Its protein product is CASRDRGLSGETQYF.